The 16 T cell receptor beta chains below all came from one sample that was sequenced in a study of T cells after posttransplantation cyclophosphamide. Clones were sequenced by immunoSEQ multiplex PCR, and TCRdb holds only the in-frame ones, with some missing. The sample is made up of around 34,000 clones, none counted only once. The source material was PBMCs. Receptors were obtained from a woman aged 45-65 years in good health and a related stem cell transplant donor.

This clone occurred many times. The chain joins TRBV27 to TRBJ2-1; no definite D call. V gave up 3 bases and J gave up 3 bases, with 12 bases separating them. From germline, CDR1 is MNHEY and CDR2 SMNVEV (reference sequence). The CDR3 has 15 residues. CDR3 sequence reads: CASSFTPVDYNEQFF. CDR3 DNA sequence: TGTGCCAGCAGTTTTACACCCGTTGACTACAATGAGCAGTTCTTC.

This clone was observed at least ten times. V and J are TRBV5-1 and TRBJ1-1; D is uncertain. The CDR3 contains 13 residues. The V end was cut by 3 bases, the J end by 3 bases, with 9 bases between. The V gene's germline CDR1 is SGHRS and CDR2 YFSETQ. As DNA, the CDR3 is TGCGCCAGCAGCTCTTACGGGGACACTGAAGCTTTCTTT. This sequence encodes CASSSYGDTEAFF.

This clone was observed a few times. J is TRBJ2-7 and V is TRBV30; no firm D call. The CDR3 spans 14 residues. With 1 base removed from V and 3 bases from J, the gap between germline ends came to 13 bases. Germline assignment: CDR1 GTSNPN and CDR2 SVGIG (reference sequence). The CDR3 region has the DNA TGTGCCTGGAGTGACCGGGTCCCCTTCTACGAGCAGTACTTC. Its translation is CAWSDRVPFYEQYF.

Many counts were recorded for this clone. The chain has TRBV6-6 and TRBJ1-3; D remains ambiguous. Looked up from germline, CDR1 is MNHNY and CDR2 is SVGAGI (reference sequence). V lost 0 bases to trimming and J lost 0 bases, with 9 bases between them. The CDR3 runs to 16 residues. The chain's CDR3 is CASSYSGPFSGNTIYF. The CDR3 DNA reads TGTGCCAGCAGTTACTCTGGCCCCTTCTCTGGAAACACCATATATTTT.

The chain uses TRBV24-1 and TRBJ2-7; 8 nucleotides line up with TRBD2. Germline loops: CDR1 KGHDR, CDR2 SFDVKD. After removal of 9 bases from V and 7 bases from J, the junction contained 16 bases not matched to a gene. The CDR3 totals 15 residues. CDR3 region: CATVPYSGTRGEQYF. CDR3 in DNA: TGTGCCACCGTGCCCTATAGCGGGACTCGGGGGGAGCAGTACTTC.

This clone was counted many times. This CDR3 reads CASDRLARFRANEQFF. The CDR3 coding sequence is TGTGCCAGCGATCGGCTAGCGAGGTTTCGGGCCAATGAGCAGTTCTTC. The chain carries TRBV5-8 and TRBJ2-1; TRBD2 is a possible D gene (6 bases). Germline lookup yields CDR1 SGHTS and CDR2 YDEGEE. The CDR3 runs 16 residues. V lost 7 bases to trimming and J lost 6 bases, with 23 bases between them.

The sample holds many counts of this clone. This sequence joins TRBV19 and TRBJ2-2; tentatively, D is TRBD1 (5 bases). This CDR3 contains 15 residues. Trimming left V 7 bases short and J 8 bases short, with 20 bases between. Germline V gene sequence: CDR1 LNHDA, CDR2 SQIVND (reference sequence). The DNA for the CDR3 is TGTGCCAGTATAGGGCAGGGTCGTTTTAAGGGGGAGCTGTTTTTT. Translating gives CASIGQGRFKGELFF.

This chain links TRBV9 with TRBJ2-2; D perhaps matches TRBD1 (6 bases). The CDR3 totals 18 residues. CDR1 is SGDLS, CDR2 YYNGEE, per germline. Between the trimmed V and J ends, which lost 3 bases and 0 bases, there was a span of 18 bases. The CDR3 nucleotides read TGTGCCAGCAGCGCTCCTACAGGGACCCTCGCGAACACCGGGGAGCTGTTTTTT. Its protein is CASSAPTGTLANTGELFF.

There are many counts of this clone. The genes are TRBV4-3 and TRBJ2-2; 8 bases are shared with TRBD1. The CDR3 length is 15 residues. CDR1 LGHNA and CDR2 YSLEER come from the germline V gene. Losses at the gene ends were 2 bases for V and 6 bases for J; bases not matched to a gene: 5. The CDR3 loop reads CASSQQTGGSGELFF. The DNA for the CDR3 is TGCGCCAGCAGCCAACAAACAGGGGGATCCGGGGAGCTGTTTTTT.

The chain couples TRBV29-1 to TRBJ2-1, with TRBD2 as a possible D gene (5 bases). Looked up from germline, CDR1 is SQVTM and CDR2 is ANQGSEA. This CDR3 is built from 12 residues. V was trimmed by 7 bases and J by 3 bases, leaving 10 bases between them. This chain's CDR3 is CSGTAGYNEQFF. CDR3 DNA: TGCAGCGGGACTGCGGGCTACAATGAGCAGTTCTTC.

This clone came up many times. J is TRBJ1-1 and V is TRBV5-1; weak D call: TRBD1 (6 bases). Trimming took 3 bases from V and 8 from J, leaving 17 bases between them. This CDR3 has 14 amino acids. CDR1 is SGHRS, CDR2 YFSETQ, per germline. The CDR3 DNA sequence: TGCGCCAGCAGCTCCATGGGGGGCGGGGGAGAAGCTTTCTTT. Its translation is CASSSMGGGGEAFF.

The chain combines TRBV30 with TRBJ2-7, with TRBD2 matching 12 bases. This CDR3 spans 14 amino acids. Germline trimming cut 5 bases from V and 4 bases from J; bases unmatched to any gene: 6. The V gene's germline CDR1 is GTSNPN and CDR2 SVGIG (reference sequence). The CDR3 here is CAWATSGSKYEQYF. DNA for the CDR3: TGTGCCTGGGCGACTAGCGGGAGTAAATACGAGCAGTACTTC.

This clone has a count of ten or more. The V gene is TRBV5-6, the J gene TRBJ1-1, with D perhaps TRBD1 (5 bases). Trimming pared 2 bases from V and 6 bases from J, leaving 20 bases between. Per the germline V gene, CDR1 is SGHDT and CDR2 is YYEEEE. This CDR3 region has 16 residues. CDR3 in DNA: TGTGCCAGCAGCTTTTTCCACCAGACAGAGAGGGCTGAAGCTTTCTTT. It translates to CASSFFHQTERAEAFF.

This clone was found many times. This sequence joins TRBV6-2 or TRBV6-3 and TRBJ2-1, with TRBD1 matching over 8 bases. The germline V gene encodes CDR1 MNHEY and CDR2 SVGEGT. This CDR3 comprises 15 residues. After removal of 2 bases from V and 5 bases from J, the junction contained 5 bases not matched to a gene. This CDR3 reads CASSYGDRGNNEQFF. CDR3 nucleotides: TGTGCCAGCAGTTACGGTGACAGGGGAAACAATGAGCAGTTCTTC.

This clone was recorded at least ten times. The chain is built from TRBV11-2 and TRBJ1-2; D is ambiguous. CDR3 size: 13 residues. Trimming took off 6 bases at V and 4 bases at J, with 12 bases between the two ends. The germline gives CDR1 SGHAT, CDR2 FQNNGV. DNA for the CDR3: TGTGCCAGCAGTGCGGGTGAGGGCTATGGCTACACCTTC. It specifies CASSAGEGYGYTF.

The chain employs TRBV4-2 and TRBJ2-1; 13 bases line up with TRBD2. CDR1 LGHNA and CDR2 YNFKEQ come from the germline V gene. The CDR3 sequence is 17 residues long. V lost 4 bases, J lost 6 bases, and 9 bases stayed unmatched. The CDR3 DNA follows: TGTGCCAGCAGCCTTTATCCGGGACTAGCGGGAAGCAATGAGCAGTTCTTC. This encodes CASSLYPGLAGSNEQFF.